These T cell receptor beta chains were read from a single sample in a study of blood T cell repertoires in COVID-19. Profiled with immunoSEQ multiplex PCR; TCRdb holds only in-frame clones, not every one. The sample carries some 100,000 clones, roughly 87% recorded once. The sequencing sample was made of peripheral blood. The receptors stem from a young man in a cohort sampled during active COVID-19. Each CDR3 is given with its conserved first and last residue. The D gene is left open where the match is weak. Only part of the rows carry a size: once, few, many, or a class if the clone is expanded.

>TRBD1|TRBV7-7|-|TRBJ2-1
TGTGCCAGCAGCACCGGACAGGGTTTTGGGCAGTTCTTC
CASSTGQGFGQFF
>-|TRBV6-5|-|TRBJ1-6
TGTGCCAGCAGTTCTAGACAGGCCCTGAATTCACCCCTCCACTTT
CASSSRQALNSPLHF
>-|TRBV30|-|TRBJ2-1
TGTGCCTGGAGTTACCAGCGGGCGCAGTTCTTC
CAWSYQRAQFF
>TRBD2|TRBV7-9|-|TRBJ2-1
TGTGCCAGCATTGGTAGCGGGGGGGCTTACAATGAGCAGTTCTTC
CASIGSGGAYNEQFF
>TRBD1|TRBV15|-|TRBJ2-3
TGTGCCACCAGCAGAGACGGACAGGGCAGCACAGATACGCAGTATTTT
CATSRDGQGSTDTQYF
>-|TRBV5-1|-|TRBJ2-5
TGCGCCAGCAGCCGGCGGGGGCCCGAAGAGACCCAGTACTTC
CASSRRGPEETQYF
>TRBD2|TRBV7-8|few|TRBJ2-7
TGTGCCAGCAGCTCGTCGGGGGGTAACTACGAGCAGTACTTC
CASSSSGGNYEQYF
>-|TRBV12-3/TRBV12-4|-|TRBJ1-2
TGTGCCAGCAGTTTATCAGGGGTGACTGGCTACACCTTC
CASSLSGVTGYTF
>-|TRBV21-1|-|TRBJ2-1
TGTGCCAGCAGCAAAGTGACTAGCGGGGGGAGGATGAATGAGCAGTTCTTC
CASSKVTSGGRMNEQFF
>TRBD2|TRBV20-1|-|TRBJ2-3
TGCAGTGCTAGTCCTCCTAGCGGGGTAGATACGCAGTATTTT
CSASPPSGVDTQYF
>TRBD2|TRBV5-4|few|TRBJ2-1
TGTGCCAGCAGCCGACTAGCGGCAGGGGCGGGCTCCTACAATGAGCAGTTCTTC
CASSRLAAGAGSYNEQFF
>-|TRBV5-1|few|TRBJ2-5
TGCGCCAGCACTACTCATCCTAGCGAAGAGACCCAGTACTTC
CASTTHPSEETQYF
>-|TRBV29-1|-|TRBJ1-3
TGCAGCGTTGAATTGGCCAACTCTGGAAACACCATATATTTT
CSVELANSGNTIYF
>TRBD2|TRBV9|-|TRBJ2-7
TGTGCCAGCAGCGTAGGTCTGGCGAGACGGGAGGTAAAAACCGAGCAGTACTTC
CASSVGLARREVKTEQYF
>-|TRBV6-5|once|TRBJ2-2
TGTGCCAGCAGTTACTTAGGGCCGGCCGGGGGCGGGGAGCTGTTTTTT
CASSYLGPAGGGELFF
>-|TRBV13|-|TRBJ1-3
TGTGCCAGCAGCCATCCCAAGGAGTCCTCTGGAAACACCATATATTTT
CASSHPKESSGNTIYF
>TRBD1|TRBV6-6|-|TRBJ1-2
TGTGCCAGCAGAGACAGGGTTGGGCACTATGGCTACACCTTC
CASRDRVGHYGYTF
>-|TRBV28|-|TRBJ1-6
TGTGCCAGCAAGAGGAGCTCCTATAATTCACCCCTCCACTTT
CASKRSSYNSPLHF
>-|TRBV29-1|-|TRBJ2-5
TGCAGCGTTGAGCGCGGGGCGGCCGGTGAGACCCAGTACTTC
CSVERGAAGETQYF
>-|TRBV28|-|TRBJ2-7
TGTGCCAGCACCTATCGCCTCGGGGCCTACGAGCAGTACTTC
CASTYRLGAYEQYF
>-|TRBV2|-|TRBJ2-1
TGTGCCAGCAGTGAATATTCGAGGGGGGAGCAGTTCTTC
CASSEYSRGEQFF
>-|TRBV28|-|TRBJ2-4
TGTGCCAGCGCAGATCAAGGAGGCGCCAAAAACATTCAGTACTTC
CASADQGGAKNIQYF
>TRBD1|TRBV29-1|-|TRBJ1-1
TGCAGCGTTGGATTGGGACAGCCCAACACTGAAGCTTTCTTT
CSVGLGQPNTEAFF
>-|TRBV7-3|-|TRBJ2-2
TGTGCCAGCAGCAGCTCCGGGACACGGAACACCGGGGAGCTGTTTTTT
CASSSSGTRNTGELFF
>-|TRBV7-2|-|TRBJ2-2
TGTGCCAGCAGCTTTGAGGGGGGGGACACCGGGGAGCTGTTTTTT
CASSFEGGDTGELFF
>-|TRBV10-1|-|TRBJ2-5
TGCGCCAGCAGTGAGCCCAATACAGGGATGGAGACCCAGTACTTC
CASSEPNTGMETQYF
>TRBD2|TRBV29-1|-|TRBJ2-5
TGCAGCGTTGAATTTCTAGCGGGGGGGGAGACCCAGTACTTC
CSVEFLAGGETQYF
>-|TRBV6-5|-|TRBJ1-6
TGTGCCAGCAGTTACGAATTAAGCTCACCCCTCCACTTT
CASSYELSSPLHF
>-|TRBV5-1|-|TRBJ1-1
TGCGCCAGCAGCCTGTCCGGTAATCCGAACACTGAAGCTTTCTTT
CASSLSGNPNTEAFF
>TRBD1|TRBV29-1|-|TRBJ1-1
TGCAGCGCCGGGACAGGGGGGATGAACACTGAAGCTTTCTTT
CSAGTGGMNTEAFF
>TRBD2|TRBV7-3|few|TRBJ2-1
TGTGCCAGCAGGGTAGGGACTAGCGAGTACAATGAGCAGTTCTTC
CASRVGTSEYNEQFF
>-|TRBV11-2|-|TRBJ1-3
TGTGCCAGCAGCCTGACTGAAAACACCATATATTTT
CASSLTENTIYF
>-|TRBV25-1|-|TRBJ2-1
TGTGCCAGCAGCCGAGGGAATGAGCAGTTCTTC
CASSRGNEQFF
>-|TRBV9|-|TRBJ2-7
TGTGCCCGCAGCGTAGGGGGGGGGACCTACGAGCAGTACTTC
CARSVGGGTYEQYF
>TRBD2|TRBV6-1|once|TRBJ2-5
TGTGCCAGCAGTGAACTAGCGGGGGGTCCCCAAGAGACCCAGTACTTC
CASSELAGGPQETQYF
>TRBD2|TRBV7-3|-|TRBJ2-7
TGTGCCAGCAGCTTAAAGGGACCCGGTAGCGGGGAGACCCCCTACGAGCAGTACTTC
CASSLKGPGSGETPYEQYF
>-|TRBV29-1|-|TRBJ2-3
TGCAGCGTTGAATCACAGAAAAGCACAGATACGCAGTATTTT
CSVESQKSTDTQYF
>-|TRBV2|-|TRBJ1-1
TGTGCCAGCCTCGAGACTTTGAACACTGAAGCTTTCTTT
CASLETLNTEAFF
>TRBD1|TRBV12-3/TRBV12-4|-|TRBJ2-5
TGTGCCAGCAGTTCCGGACAGGGGGGGACCCAGTACTTC
CASSSGQGGTQYF
>TRBD1|TRBV10-3|-|TRBJ2-2
TGTGCCATCAGCGACAGGGATCGGGACACCGGGGAGCTGTTTTTT
CAISDRDRDTGELFF
>TRBD1|TRBV7-9|-|TRBJ1-2
TGTGCCAGCAGCTCTGGGGGGCAGGGGGCCTTTGGCTACACCTTC
CASSSGGQGAFGYTF
>-|TRBV11-2|once|TRBJ1-2
TGTGCCAGCAGCCCCCGGGATACTTATGGCTACACCTTC
CASSPRDTYGYTF
>-|TRBV28|-|TRBJ1-1
TGTGCCATCTTGAACACTGAAGCTTTCTTT
CAILNTEAFF
>-|TRBV29-1|-|TRBJ1-1
TGCAGCGTTGAAGGACCTAAAAGTGGGGGAGGGAGGACTGAAGCTTTCTTT
CSVEGPKSGGGRTEAFF
>-|TRBV19|-|TRBJ1-5
TGTGCCAGTAGTACGTTGTTGAGCAATCAGCCCCAGCATTTT
CASSTLLSNQPQHF
>TRBD1|TRBV19|-|TRBJ1-2
TGTGCCAGTAGTTTACGGCCACCGGGACAGGGGAACTATGGCTACACCTTC
CASSLRPPGQGNYGYTF